Below are 18 T cell receptor beta chains sequenced from a single sample in a study of blood T cell repertoires in COVID-19. TCRdb's copy holds only in-frame clones and misses some; the assay was immunoSEQ multiplex PCR. The data contain some 460,000 clones, around 88% of them singletons. Sequencing input: peripheral blood. Source of these receptors: a young woman with acute or convalescent COVID-19.

As regards this clone: Other DNA sequences within the sample encode an identical CDR3. J is TRBJ2-7 and V is TRBV12-3 or TRBV12-4; D ambiguous. The CDR3 has 12 amino acids. Trimming removed 4 bases at V and 3 bases at J, with 7 bases between. The CDR3 region has the DNA TGTGCCAGCAGTTATTCTAGCTACGAGCAGTACTTC. It specifies CASSYSSYEQYF.

This chain joins TRBV5-6 and TRBJ1-5, with a possible D match to TRBD1 (5 bases). This CDR3 has 14 residues. The V and J ends lost 0 bases and 6 bases respectively, with 10 bases between them. Germline V gene lookup returns CDR1 SGHDT and CDR2 YYEEEE. CDR3 in DNA: TGTGCCAGCAGCTTGGGGGGGGTAGGTCAGCCCCAGCATTTT. Translated: CASSLGGVGQPQHF.

The chain joins TRBV9 to TRBJ2-1, with a weak D call TRBD1 (6 bases). The CDR3 is 14 residues long. V dropped 0 bases and J dropped 6 bases, with 10 bases sitting between them. In germline, CDR1 is SGDLS, CDR2 YYNGEE. The CDR3 loop reads CASSVEDSRNEQFF. CDR3 bases: TGTGCCAGCAGCGTAGAGGACAGTCGCAATGAGCAGTTCTTC. Filled out from reference TRBV9 and TRBJ2-1, the complete variable domain reads DSGVTQTPKHLITATGQRVTLRCSPRSGDLSVYWYQQSLDQGLQFLIQYYNGEERAKGNILERFSAQQFPDLHSELNLSSLELGDSALYFCASSVEDSRNEQFFGPGTRLTVL.

The chain uses TRBV12-3 or TRBV12-4 and TRBJ1-1; no clear D. Deletions cut 3 bases from V and 8 bases from J, with 10 bases between. This CDR3 comprises 12 residues. The CDR3 DNA follows: TGTGCCAGCAGTTTGTCCTCCGTAGAAGCTTTCTTT. Its translation is CASSLSSVEAFF.

The chain has TRBV10-3 and TRBJ2-7; weak D call: TRBD1 (6 bases). The germline CDR1 and CDR2 sequences are ENHRY and SYGVKD. Trimming left V 3 bases short and J 0 bases short, with 15 bases between. The CDR3 covers 16 residues. The CDR3 region has the DNA TGTGCCATCAGTGAACTCAACAGGGAGAGCTCCTACGAGCAGTACTTC. Protein product: CAISELNRESSYEQYF.

The chain carries TRBV2 and TRBJ1-5; 8 bases align to TRBD1. Germline CDR1 and CDR2: SNHLY and FYNNEI. V lost 6 bases, J lost 4 bases, and 8 bases stayed unmatched. This CDR3 has 15 residues. The CDR3, as DNA: TGTGCCAGCAGGGCAGGACAGGGCCGAAATCAGCCCCAGCATTTT. This translates into CASRAGQGRNQPQHF.

The chain has TRBV29-1 and TRBJ2-7; possible D gene TRBD1, 5 bases. Looked up from germline, CDR1 is SQVTM and CDR2 is ANQGSEA. This CDR3 is 13 amino acids long. The ends were cut back, 3 bases at V and 3 bases at J, with 12 bases in the middle. The chain's CDR3 is CSVETDSHYEQYF. DNA of the CDR3: TGCAGCGTTGAGACCGACAGTCACTACGAGCAGTACTTC.

The chain employs TRBV6-5 and TRBJ1-1, with D perhaps matching TRBD1 (5 bases). The germline V gene has CDR1 MNHEY and CDR2 SVGAGI. CDR3 size: 13 residues. V was shortened by 2 bases and J by 6 bases, with 10 bases between the two germline ends. The chain's CDR3 is CASSYQGPSEAFF. The CDR3 region has the DNA TGTGCCAGCAGTTACCAGGGTCCCTCTGAAGCTTTCTTT.

To note about this clone: The sample carries other DNA sequences with the same CDR3. The V and J genes are TRBV27 and TRBJ2-7; TRBD2 is a possible D gene (6 bases). With 2 bases removed from V and 0 bases from J, the gap between germline ends came to 8 bases. The CDR3 totals 14 residues. Per the germline V gene, CDR1 is MNHEY and CDR2 is SMNVEV (reference sequence). The CDR3 loop reads CASSLRGDSYEQYF. The CDR3 DNA is TGTGCCAGCAGTTTACGCGGGGACTCCTACGAGCAGTACTTC.

The chain couples TRBV11-2 to TRBJ2-2, with TRBD1 as a possible D gene (5 bases). Trimming shortened V by 0 bases and J by 8 bases, and 10 bases separated the two germline ends. Germline assignment: CDR1 SGHAT and CDR2 FQNNGV. CDR3 length: 14 amino acids. This CDR3 reads CASSLESGRGELFF. In DNA form, the CDR3 reads TGTGCCAGCAGCTTAGAGTCAGGGCGGGGGGAGCTGTTTTTT.

V is TRBV5-1 and J is TRBJ2-7; the D gene is possibly TRBD1 (6 bases). This CDR3 comprises 14 residues. V dropped 4 bases and J dropped 6 bases, with 17 bases sitting between them. Germline V lookup: CDR1 SGHRS, CDR2 YFSETQ. The CDR3 sequence: CASSPSRDTREQYF. The CDR3 DNA is TGCGCCAGCAGCCCTAGCCGGGACACGCGCGAGCAGTACTTC.

The V call is TRBV20-1, the J call TRBJ2-3; no definite D call. V was trimmed by 3 bases and J by 2 bases, leaving 12 bases between them. This CDR3 is 14 amino acids long. CDR1 DFQATT and CDR2 SNEGSKA come from the germline V gene (reference sequence). CDR3 protein: CSASMQVNTDTQYF. The CDR3 nucleotides read TGCAGTGCTAGTATGCAGGTTAACACAGATACGCAGTATTTT.

CDR3 residues: CASSRQGDPYEQYF. The CDR3, as DNA: TGTGCCAGCAGTAGACAGGGGGACCCCTACGAGCAGTACTTC. The chain carries TRBV6-5 and TRBJ2-7, with 9 nucleotides matching TRBD1. The CDR3 sequence is 14 residues long. Germline assignment: CDR1 MNHEY and CDR2 SVGAGI. The ends lost 5 bases at V and 2 bases at J; junction bases unmatched: 4.

In its sample, this clone was seen a few times. The chain links TRBV7-6 to TRBJ2-1; D gene uncertain. The germline V gene encodes CDR1 SGHVS and CDR2 FNYEAQ. CDR3 size: 17 residues. The ends were cut back, 3 bases at V and 0 bases at J, with 15 bases in the middle. The CDR3 loop reads CASSFGQAYSSYNEQFF. CDR3 coding DNA: TGTGCCAGCAGCTTTGGGCAGGCCTATAGCTCCTACAATGAGCAGTTCTTC.

The gene calls are TRBV12-5 and TRBJ2-5; D is unresolved. V lost 6 bases, J lost 3 bases, and 14 bases lay in between. The CDR3 spans 14 residues. Germline CDR1 reads LGHNT; CDR2 reads FRNRAP. This CDR3 is CASGSSWAEETQYF. CDR3 DNA sequence: TGTGCTAGTGGCTCCTCCTGGGCAGAAGAGACCCAGTACTTC. Complete variable domain (other parts from reference TRBV12-5 and TRBJ2-5): DARVTQTPRHKVTEMGQEVTMRCQPILGHNTVFWYRQTMMQGLELLAYFRNRAPLDDSGMPKDRFSAEMPDATLATLKIQPSEPRDSAVYFCASGSSWAEETQYFGPGTRLLVL.

The V gene is TRBV5-6, the J gene TRBJ1-3; 7 bases match TRBD1. Germline CDR1 SGHDT, CDR2 YYEEEE. The CDR3 runs to 16 residues. Trimming at V came to 2 bases and at J to 0 bases, leaving 5 bases not matched to a gene. CDR3 sequence (DNA): TGTGCCAGCAGCTTCAGGGGGAGAGGCTCTGGAAACACCATATATTTT. Protein: CASSFRGRGSGNTIYF.

The J gene is TRBJ2-7, the V gene TRBV3-1 (or the pseudogene TRBV3-2); 8 nucleotides match TRBD2. Trimming cost V 1 base and J 3 bases; bases outside gene matches: 5. Germline CDR1 reads LGHDT; CDR2 reads YNNKEL (reference sequence). The CDR3 spans 15 residues. For the CDR3, the DNA is TGTGCCAGCAGCCAAGCCCCGGGACTAGGCTACGAGCAGTACTTC. Residues: CASSQAPGLGYEQYF.

Concerning this clone: This sample includes further DNA sequences coding for the same CDR3. This chain connects TRBV9 to TRBJ2-5, with a possible D match to TRBD2 (5 bases). In germline, CDR1 is SGDLS, CDR2 YYNGEE. V gave up 2 bases and J gave up 4 bases, with 12 bases separating them. The CDR3 length is 14 residues. The DNA for the CDR3 is TGTGCCAGCAGCGTCGGCGGAGGATTAGAGACCCAGTACTTC. The encoded protein is CASSVGGGLETQYF.